The source of this T cell receptor beta chain is a study of cytomegalovirus exposure and HLA in healthy donors. Study-wide results and limits: Associated with cytomegalovirus, according to the listing, were 164 TCR beta chains.

Data came from immunoSEQ multiplex PCR; TCRdb stores just in-frame clones and leaves some out. The sample includes about 220,000 clones, around nine tenths of them seen just once. A word on this clone: Its antigen is not known.

The sequencing input was PBMCs. The receptor's source is a woman aged 18-29 years in good health and CMV-seronegative.

Here the CDR3 reads CASTKTGFEKETQYF. DNA of the CDR3: TGTGCCAGCACAAAGACAGGGTTTGAGAAAGAGACCCAGTACTTC. The chain combines TRBV6-1 with TRBJ2-5, with 7 bases matching TRBD1. V was clipped by 7 bases and J by 3 bases; unmatched bases: 11. The V gene's germline CDR1 is MNHNS and CDR2 SASEGT. The CDR3 is made up of 15 amino acids.